This TCR beta chain was found in a study of T cells after yellow fever vaccination (dated by TCRdb to the late 2010s). A note on the overall study: The SMART-Seq v4 Ultra Low Input RNA kit was used to prepare libraries from fractions with low cell numbers. To follow T-cell clones before and after both primary and booster YFV17D yellow fever vaccination, bulk TCR alpha and beta repertoires underwent longitudinal sequencing. The cohort comprised two healthy male donors, one aged 18 to 30 and one aged 30 to 40 years. Bulk PBMC replicates and cell subsets were isolated from blood drawn at multiple timepoints before and after both primary and secondary immunization. Results and caveats for the whole study, not just this receptor: Computational filtering was needed because FACS-sorted repertoires could contain abundant contaminating clonotypes from the bulk population. The secondary T-cell response was weaker than the primary response but faster, peaking on day 5 instead of day 15. The study included only a couple of donors, which limits how far the findings can be generalized. After the booster, most clones that had expanded after primary vaccination were detected again (around 96% of CD4 and around 88% of CD8), suggesting broad maintenance of memory. A small share of clonotypes occurred in both CD4 and CD8 compartments, likely arising from convergent recombination.

TCR cDNA was synthesized by 5'RACE template switching, which introduced a universal primer site and unique molecular identifiers. cDNA synthesis was primed from both the TCR alpha and TCR beta constant segments. Library amplification used two PCR steps, and the second PCR step added sample barcodes and sequencing adapters. Sequencing of libraries was performed on Illumina HiSeq 2500 (2x100 bp) or NovaSeq (2x150 bp). The authors' pipeline ran thus. Demultiplexing of reads and collapsing into UMI consensus sequences were performed with MIGEC, and V(D)J alignment was carried out with MiXCR. Vaccine-responding clonotypes were defined with edgeR using replicate PBMC samples, requiring FDR below 0.01 and a log2 fold change above 5 up to day 15. Each bulk clonotype received a CD4 or CD8 identity based on whether the sequenced CD4 or CD8 repertoire contained that clonotype at higher abundance. TCRdb reran the public reads through fastp at Q25 and MiXCR, keeping productive beta chains. Each record represents a unique CDR3 protein, reported with the most common genes and DNA among its rows. The V and J calls were not made by the authors but by TCRdb's processing. In all, the sample holds a few hundred thousand distinct CDR3 sequences, and roughly 7.5% of those were seen once. Jointly, the top ten make up roughly 18% of the sample.

The CDR1 and CDR2 encoded by the germline V gene (reference sequence) are SGHNT and YYREEE. The germline V and J ends show losses of 4 bases and 4 bases respectively, and no gene match explains 12 bases of the junction. CDR3 length: 16 amino acids, cysteine to phenylalanine. The sequence is cut down to CDR3 DNA, 48 bases in frame from base 1. This clonotype was observed a handful of times. It lacks a known antigen. Per-base qualities were not stored, and no clone one base away is much larger. The treatment or condition label corresponds to: live attenuated yellow fever vaccine strain. At every blood-draw timepoint, two biological replicates of bulk PBMCs were collected. A standard Ficoll-Paque protocol was used to isolate PBMCs from peripheral blood. TriZol was used to extract RNA from bulk PBMCs, CD4 and CD8 fractions, and dextramer-positive and dextramer-negative fractions.

The sequence was obtained from a young man who received the YFV17D yellow fever vaccine. The V and J genes are TRBV5-4 and TRBJ1-2, and TRBD1 aligns with 8 junction nucleotides. This sample comprised PBMCs, obtained roughly 47 days after the first yellow fever vaccination. The CDR3 sequence is CASSLPPGGDGYGYTF. The DNA sequence is given as TGTGCCAGCAGCCTGCCTCCAGGGGGCGACGGCTATGGCTACACCTTC.